This T cell receptor beta chain stems from a study of blood T cell repertoires in COVID-19. Sequencing was performed with immunoSEQ multiplex PCR; in TCRdb, only in-frame clones are kept and a portion is missing. The sample holds approximately 54,000 clones, approximately 90% seen once. The sequence came from a man in his fifties or sixties with acute or convalescent COVID-19. Specimen: peripheral blood.

The CDR3 loop is CATSEQTGTYTDTQYF. CDR3 nucleotides: TGTGCCACCAGTGAACAGACCGGGACATACACAGATACGCAGTATTTT. V gene TRBV24-1 combines with J gene TRBJ2-3; D may be TRBD1 (6 bases). Trimming removed 4 bases at V and 2 bases at J, with 15 bases between. The CDR3 is 16 amino acids. Looked up from germline, CDR1 is KGHDR and CDR2 is SFDVKD.